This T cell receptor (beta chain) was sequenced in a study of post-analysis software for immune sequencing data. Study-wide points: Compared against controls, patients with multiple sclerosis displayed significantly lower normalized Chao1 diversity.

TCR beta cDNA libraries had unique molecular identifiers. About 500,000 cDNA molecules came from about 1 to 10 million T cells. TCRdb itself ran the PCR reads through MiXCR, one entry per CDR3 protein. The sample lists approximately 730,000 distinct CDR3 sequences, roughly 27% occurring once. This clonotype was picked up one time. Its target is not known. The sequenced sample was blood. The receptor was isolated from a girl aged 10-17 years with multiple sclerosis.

CDR3 nucleotide sequence: TGTGCCAGCAGTTTATTTCCACCCAGACACAACTTTCGAGATACGCAGTATTTT. It yields the protein CASSLFPPRHNFRDTQYF. This chain links TRBV27 with TRBJ2-3; D remains ambiguous. Germline loops: CDR1 MNHEY, CDR2 SMNVEV (reference sequence). There are 18 residues in the CDR3. V was trimmed by 1 base and J by 5 bases, leaving 22 bases between them.